Detailed here is one T cell receptor beta chain. Its antigen is unknown. The PCR made use of 60 Vbeta and 13 Jbeta primers. Measured with immunoSEQ multiplex PCR; TCRdb has only the in-frame clones, and not every one. The sample has under 200,000 clones; 83% are singletons. The data stem from a study of cytomegalovirus exposure and HLA in healthy donors. Study-level background: Genetic ancestry analysis placed approximately 79% of the approximately 390 donors that were genotyped in the Caucasian-associated cluster. General observations from the study: V- and J-gene trimming in TCR beta was tied to a missense DCLRE1C variant by an analysis performed later. Rare sequences made up most TCRs, while some public TCRs were found in many donors. Later, an analysis showed that TCR beta chains associated with HLA were more clonally expanded than others that were equally common.

Trimming stripped 4 bases from V and 4 bases from J, with 13 bases between. The length of the CDR3 is 14 residues. Germline lookup yields CDR1 SGHRS and CDR2 YFSETQ. The sequence was obtained from a man aged 40-49 years in good health and CMV-seropositive. The rearrangement uses TRBV5-1 and TRBJ2-3, with D maybe TRBD2 (5 bases). Sequencing used PBMCs. CDR3 region: CASSPDSGADTQYF. The CDR3, as DNA: TGCGCCAGCAGCCCCGACTCCGGGGCAGATACGCAGTATTTT.